The T cell receptor beta chain under discussion was sequenced for a study of long-term antiretroviral therapy in people with HIV. Findings of the study overall: Repertoires in HIV (unlike those of controls) had narrower CDR3 length ranges. Clonotypes expanded prior to ART showed repertoire dominance at all sampled time points.

As to this clone: Its target is unknown.

Version v3.0 of the immunoSEQ assay ran at survey level. Repertoires were generated with immunoSEQ multiplex PCR, while TCRdb's copy carries only in-frame clones and drops some. The sample carries some 38,000 clones, roughly 80% recorded once. The V end lost 4 bases, the J end lost 10 bases, and 19 bases lay between the germline ends. The V gene's germline CDR1 is LNHNV and CDR2 YYDKDF (reference sequence). The CDR3 runs 15 residues. The source of this sequence is a man between 18 and 35 years old with HIV. This rearrangement joins TRBV15 to TRBJ1-4, with D uncertain. The sample in question was unsorted PBMCs, obtained 1.5 years after starting antiretroviral therapy. The CDR3, as DNA: TGTGCCACCAGCAAACCCGCCCCCCATTTTGGAAAACTGTTTTTT. This sequence encodes CATSKPAPHFGKLFF.